The clone carrying this T cell receptor (beta chain) was seen once. The antigen is undetermined. The data derive from a study of shared clonotypes between healthy human individuals. The study's findings and limits: Approximately 5.1% was the fraction of naive CD4 clonotypes found shared across a few donors.

Trimming removed 4 bases from V and 5 bases from J, with 13 bases in between. CDR3 length: 14 residues. Germline CDR1 SGHRS, CDR2 YFSETQ. Only in-frame clones appear in the TCRdb table, and some are missing; sequencing was by immunoSEQ multiplex PCR. The table has some 1,100,000 clones, about 80% seen once. V usage is TRBV5-1 and J usage is TRBJ2-1; a weak D match, TRBD2 (5 bases). The sequenced material came from memory CD4+ T cells from PBMCs. This sample's subset: CD45RA-negative fraction. The TCR was taken from a man aged 18 to 35 in good health. Some clones in this sample may be carry-over from other donors' samples. CDR3 in amino acids: CASSPTGSNNEQFF. The CDR3 DNA sequence: TGCGCCAGCAGCCCTACGGGGTCCAACAATGAGCAGTTCTTC. Looking up the rest from reference TRBV5-1 and TRBJ2-1 gives the full variable domain: KAGVTQTPRYLIKTRGQQVTLSCSPISGHRSVSWYQQTPGQGLQFLFEYFSETQRNKGNFPGRFSGRQFSNSRSEMNVSTLELGDSALYLCASSPTGSNNEQFFGPGTRLTVL.